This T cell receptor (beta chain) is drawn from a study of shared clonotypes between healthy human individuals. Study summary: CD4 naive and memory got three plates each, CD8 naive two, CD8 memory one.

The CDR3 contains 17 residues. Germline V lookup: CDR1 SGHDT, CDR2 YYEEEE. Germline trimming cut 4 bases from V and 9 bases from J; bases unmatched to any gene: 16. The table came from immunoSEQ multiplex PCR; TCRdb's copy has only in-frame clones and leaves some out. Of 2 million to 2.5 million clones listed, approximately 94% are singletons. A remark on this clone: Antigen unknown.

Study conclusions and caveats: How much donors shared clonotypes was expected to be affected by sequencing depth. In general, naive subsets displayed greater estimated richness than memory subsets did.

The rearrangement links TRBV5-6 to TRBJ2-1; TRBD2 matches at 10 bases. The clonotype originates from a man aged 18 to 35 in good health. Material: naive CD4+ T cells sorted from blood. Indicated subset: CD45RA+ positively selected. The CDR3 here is CASSPRSAGGARGEQFF. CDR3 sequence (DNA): TGTGCCAGCAGCCCCCGCTCAGCGGGGGGGGCTCGAGGTGAGCAGTTCTTC.